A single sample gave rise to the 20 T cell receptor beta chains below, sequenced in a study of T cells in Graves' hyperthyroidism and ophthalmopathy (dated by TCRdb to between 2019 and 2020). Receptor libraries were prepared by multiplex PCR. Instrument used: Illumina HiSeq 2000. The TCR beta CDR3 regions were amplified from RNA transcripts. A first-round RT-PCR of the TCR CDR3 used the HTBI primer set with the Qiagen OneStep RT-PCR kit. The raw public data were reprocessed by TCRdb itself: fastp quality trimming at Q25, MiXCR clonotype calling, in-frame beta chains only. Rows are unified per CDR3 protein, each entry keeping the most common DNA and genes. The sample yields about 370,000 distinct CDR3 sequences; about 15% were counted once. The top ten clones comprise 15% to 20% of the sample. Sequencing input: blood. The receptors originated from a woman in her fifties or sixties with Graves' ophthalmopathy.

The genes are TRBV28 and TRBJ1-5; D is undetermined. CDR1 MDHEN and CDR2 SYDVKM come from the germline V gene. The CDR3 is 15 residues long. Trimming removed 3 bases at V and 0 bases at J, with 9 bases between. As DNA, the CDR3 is TGTGCCAGCAGTTTTGAGGCCGGTAGCAATCAGCCCCAGCATTTT. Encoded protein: CASSFEAGSNQPQHF.

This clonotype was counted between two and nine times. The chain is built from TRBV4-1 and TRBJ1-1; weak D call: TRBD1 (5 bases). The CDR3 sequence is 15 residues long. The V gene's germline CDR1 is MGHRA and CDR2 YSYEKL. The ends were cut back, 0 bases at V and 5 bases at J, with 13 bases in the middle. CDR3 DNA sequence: TGCGCCAGCAGCCAAGAGATGCCAGGGCGAACTGAAGCTTTCTTT. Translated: CASSQEMPGRTEAFF.

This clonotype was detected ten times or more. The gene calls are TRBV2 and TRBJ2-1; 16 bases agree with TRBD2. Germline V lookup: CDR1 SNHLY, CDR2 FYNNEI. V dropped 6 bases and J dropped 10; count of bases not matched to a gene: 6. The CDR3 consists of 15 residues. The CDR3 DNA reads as TGTGCCAGCAGGGGACTAGCGGGAGGGCCTATGGAGCAGTTCTTC. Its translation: CASRGLAGGPMEQFF.

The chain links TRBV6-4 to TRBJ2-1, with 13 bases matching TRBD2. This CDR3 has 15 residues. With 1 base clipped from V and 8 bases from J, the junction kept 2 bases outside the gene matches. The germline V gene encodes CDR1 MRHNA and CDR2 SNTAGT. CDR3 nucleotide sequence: TGTGCCAGCAGTGACTTTGGACTAGCGGGAGATGAGCAGTTCTTC. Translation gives CASSDFGLAGDEQFF.

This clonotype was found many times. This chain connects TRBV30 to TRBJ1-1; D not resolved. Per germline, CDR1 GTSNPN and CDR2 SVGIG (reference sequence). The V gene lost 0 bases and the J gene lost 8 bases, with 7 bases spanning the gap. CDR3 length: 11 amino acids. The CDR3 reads CAWSVAGEAFF. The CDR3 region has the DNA TGTGCCTGGAGTGTAGCGGGGGAAGCTTTCTTT.

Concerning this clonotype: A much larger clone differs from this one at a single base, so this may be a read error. CDR3: CASRLLPGLQFF. Here the CDR3 DNA reads TGTGCCAGCAGGTTACTGCCGGGACTACAGTTCTTC. V and J are TRBV6-2 or TRBV6-3 and TRBJ2-1; 7 bases map to TRBD2. CDR1 is MNHEY and CDR2 is SVGEGT in the germline V gene. The CDR3 consists of 12 residues. Trimming cost V 6 bases and J 13 bases; bases outside gene matches: 9.

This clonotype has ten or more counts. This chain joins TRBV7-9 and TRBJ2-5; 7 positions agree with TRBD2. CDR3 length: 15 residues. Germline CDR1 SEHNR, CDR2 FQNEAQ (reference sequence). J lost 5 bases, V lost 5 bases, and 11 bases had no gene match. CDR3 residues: CASSPTSKRGETQYF. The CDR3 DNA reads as TGTGCCAGCAGCCCGACTAGCAAACGGGGGGAGACCCAGTACTTC.

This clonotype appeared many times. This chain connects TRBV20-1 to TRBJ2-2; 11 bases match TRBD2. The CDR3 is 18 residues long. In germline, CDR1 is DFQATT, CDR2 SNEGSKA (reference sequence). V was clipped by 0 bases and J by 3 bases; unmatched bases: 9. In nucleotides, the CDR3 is TGCAGTGCTAGAGATGTAGCGGGAGGGCGAATCGACACCGGGGAGCTGTTTTTT. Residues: CSARDVAGGRIDTGELFF.

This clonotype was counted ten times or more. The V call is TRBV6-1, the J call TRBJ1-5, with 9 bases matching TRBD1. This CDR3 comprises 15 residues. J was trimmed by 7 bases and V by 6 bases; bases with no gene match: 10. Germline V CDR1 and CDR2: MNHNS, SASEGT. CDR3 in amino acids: CASRDRQGGNQPQHF. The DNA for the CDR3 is TGTGCCAGCAGGGACCGACAGGGGGGTAACCAGCCCCAGCATTTT.

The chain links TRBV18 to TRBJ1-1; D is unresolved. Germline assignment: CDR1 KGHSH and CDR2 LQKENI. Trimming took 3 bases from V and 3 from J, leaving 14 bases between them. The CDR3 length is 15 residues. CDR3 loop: CASSPEWTYDTEAFF. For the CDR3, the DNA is TGTGCCAGCTCACCCGAATGGACGTACGACACTGAAGCTTTCTTT.

The DNA of the CDR3 is TGTGCCACGAGCGGGCCAGTGGACTACACCTTC. Protein: CATSGPVDYTF. This chain uses TRBV10-3 with TRBJ1-2, with no clear D. The CDR3 covers 11 residues. Germline CDR1 reads ENHRY; CDR2 reads SYGVKD. Between the trimmed V and J ends, which lost 10 bases and 10 bases, there was a span of 16 bases.

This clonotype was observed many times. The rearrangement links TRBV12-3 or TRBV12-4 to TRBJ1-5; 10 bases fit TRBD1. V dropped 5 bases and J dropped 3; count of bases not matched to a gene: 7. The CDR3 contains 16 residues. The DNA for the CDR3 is TGTGCCAGCAGTCTTACCGGGACAGGGGTCAATCAGCCCCAGCATTTT. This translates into CASSLTGTGVNQPQHF.

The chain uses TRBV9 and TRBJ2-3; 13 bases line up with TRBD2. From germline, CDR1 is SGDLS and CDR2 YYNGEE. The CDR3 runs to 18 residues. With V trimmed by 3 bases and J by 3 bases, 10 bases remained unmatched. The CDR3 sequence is CASSGRTSGRGGTDTQYF. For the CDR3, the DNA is TGTGCCAGCAGCGGGCGGACTAGCGGGAGAGGAGGTACAGATACGCAGTATTTT.

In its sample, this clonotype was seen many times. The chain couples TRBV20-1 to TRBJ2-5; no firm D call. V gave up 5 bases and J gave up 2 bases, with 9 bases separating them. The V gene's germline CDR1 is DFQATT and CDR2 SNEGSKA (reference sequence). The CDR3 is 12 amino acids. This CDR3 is CSAPVVQETQYF. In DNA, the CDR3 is TGCAGTGCTCCTGTGGTTCAAGAGACCCAGTACTTC.

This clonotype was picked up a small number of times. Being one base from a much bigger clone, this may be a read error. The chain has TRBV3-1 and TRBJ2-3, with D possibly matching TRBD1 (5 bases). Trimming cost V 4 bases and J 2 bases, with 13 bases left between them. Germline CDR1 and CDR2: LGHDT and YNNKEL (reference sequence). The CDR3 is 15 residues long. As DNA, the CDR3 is TGTGCCAGCAGCCCGCAGGGCCAGACCACAGATACGCAGTATTTT. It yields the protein CASSPQGQTTDTQYF.

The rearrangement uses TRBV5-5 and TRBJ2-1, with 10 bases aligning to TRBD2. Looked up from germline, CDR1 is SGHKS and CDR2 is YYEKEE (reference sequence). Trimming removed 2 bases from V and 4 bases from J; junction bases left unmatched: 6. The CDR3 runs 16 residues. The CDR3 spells CASSFSGRPIYNEQFF. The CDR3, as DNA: TGTGCCAGCAGCTTTAGCGGGAGGCCCATTTACAATGAGCAGTTCTTC.

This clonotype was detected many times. DNA of the CDR3: TGCAGCGTCCTGGGGGCGGGTCGCGGCTACGAGCAGTACTTC. Protein: CSVLGAGRGYEQYF. This chain uses TRBV29-1 with TRBJ2-7; TRBD1 is a possible D gene (6 bases). Trimming took off 6 bases at V and 3 bases at J, with 18 bases between the two ends. Germline lookup yields CDR1 SQVTM and CDR2 ANQGSEA. The CDR3 loop spans 14 amino acids.

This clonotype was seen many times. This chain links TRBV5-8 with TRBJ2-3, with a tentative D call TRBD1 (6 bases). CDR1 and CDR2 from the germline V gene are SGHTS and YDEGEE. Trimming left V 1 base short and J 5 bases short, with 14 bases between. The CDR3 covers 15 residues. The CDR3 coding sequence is TGTGCCAGCAGCTTGAGGGGACATCAAGGAGATACGCAGTATTTT. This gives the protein CASSLRGHQGDTQYF.

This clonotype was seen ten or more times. CDR3 residues: CASSFGRGYEQYF. The CDR3 nucleotides are TGTGCCAGCAGCTTCGGCAGGGGCTACGAGCAGTACTTC. The J gene is TRBJ2-7, the V gene TRBV11-2; D is possibly TRBD1 (6 bases). This CDR3 has 13 residues. Germline CDR1 and CDR2: SGHAT and FQNNGV. The ends were cut back, 3 bases at V and 3 bases at J, with 9 bases in the middle.

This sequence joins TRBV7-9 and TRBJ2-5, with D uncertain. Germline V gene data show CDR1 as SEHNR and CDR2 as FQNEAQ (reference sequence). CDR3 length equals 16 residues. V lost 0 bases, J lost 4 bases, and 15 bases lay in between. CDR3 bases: TGTGCCAGCAGCTTAGCGGTCGGCGGTCCTGGAGAGACCCAGTACTTC. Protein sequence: CASSLAVGGPGETQYF.